The 21 T cell receptor beta chains below come from one sample, sequenced in a study of T cells in Graves' hyperthyroidism and ophthalmopathy. What was amplified from RNA transcripts were TCR beta CDR3 regions. RT-PCR in the first round (using the HTBI primer set) targeted the TCR CDR3. TCRdb reanalysed the multiplex PCR reads using MiXCR and keeps one entry per CDR3 protein. The table shows around 700,000 distinct CDR3 sequences, with under 45% occurring only once. Material: blood. These receptors were collected from a middle-aged woman with Graves' hyperthyroidism.

The CDR3 sequence: CASSPYQDREGGKSQPQHF. CDR3 nucleotides: TGCGCCAGCAGCCCCTACCAGGACAGGGAAGGTGGGAAGAGTCAGCCCCAGCATTTT. The chain uses TRBV4-1 and TRBJ1-5; 8 bases match TRBD1. The CDR3 covers 19 residues. The germline V gene has CDR1 MGHRA and CDR2 YSYEKL. V trimming: 4 bases; J trimming: 6 bases; junction bases outside the gene matches: 20.

This clonotype has just a few counts. At one end, the junction sequence differs from germline, possibly due to a read error. The chain joins TRBV5-1 to TRBJ2-2, with D unclear. Germline assignment: CDR1 SGHRS and CDR2 YFSETQ. The CDR3 has 15 residues. The CDR3: CASSFQDTNTGELFF. The DNA of the CDR3 is TGTGCCAGCAGCTTCCAGGATACGAACACCGGGGAGCTGTTTTTT.

The V and J genes are TRBV10-3 and TRBJ1-5; TRBD1 might be the D (5 bases). CDR1 ENHRY and CDR2 SYGVKD come from the germline V gene. Trimming left V 3 bases short and J 0 bases short, with 6 bases between. This CDR3 is 14 amino acids long. Written as DNA, the CDR3 is TGTGCCATCAGTGATGGGGGTAGCAATCAGCCCCAGCATTTT. Amino acid sequence: CAISDGGSNQPQHF.

This chain joins TRBV20-1 and TRBJ2-2, with D hard to call. This CDR3 has 13 residues. Germline V CDR1 and CDR2: DFQATT, SNEGSKA (reference sequence). V lost 4 bases, J lost 5 bases, and 11 bases lay in between. The CDR3 spells CSAKTDSTGELFF. The CDR3 coding sequence is TGCAGTGCTAAGACTGACTCTACCGGGGAGCTGTTTTTT.

V gene TRBV6-6 combines with J gene TRBJ1-5; D may be TRBD1 (5 bases). Germline V lookup: CDR1 MNHNY, CDR2 SVGAGI (reference sequence). This CDR3 has 16 residues. The V end was cut by 5 bases, the J end by 4 bases, with 18 bases between. The DNA of the CDR3 is TGTGCCAGCAGTCCGAGGGACCGGCCAGGGAATCAGCCCCAGCATTTT. It codes for CASSPRDRPGNQPQHF.

This clonotype was seen more than once but under ten times. The chain carries TRBV20-1 and TRBJ2-5; 9 bases align to TRBD2. V shed 6 bases and J 3 bases; nucleotides not matched to a gene: 5. This CDR3 comprises 13 residues. The germline V gene encodes CDR1 DFQATT and CDR2 SNEGSKA (reference sequence). CDR3 protein: CSAWASGKETQYF. As DNA, the CDR3 is TGCAGTGCGTGGGCTAGCGGGAAAGAGACCCAGTACTTC.

There are many counts of this clonotype. The rearrangement uses TRBV20-1 and TRBJ1-5; D might be TRBD1 (6 bases). There are 13 residues in the CDR3. With 7 bases removed from V and 7 bases from J, the gap between germline ends came to 17 bases. Germline V gives CDR1 DFQATT, CDR2 SNEGSKA (reference sequence). The CDR3 region has the DNA TGCAGTGTAGGGGGGGGCGCACAGCAGCCCCAGCATTTT. It encodes CSVGGGAQQPQHF.

V is TRBV28 and J is TRBJ2-5; D uncertain. V gave up 5 bases and J gave up 5 bases, with 9 bases separating them. The germline V gene has CDR1 MDHEN and CDR2 SYDVKM. The CDR3 totals 12 residues. The CDR3 sequence: CASSGNGETQYF. CDR3 bases: TGTGCCAGCAGTGGGAATGGGGAGACCCAGTACTTC.

About this clonotype itself: Just one base apart from a much larger clone, this may be a read error. This chain links TRBV10-3 with TRBJ1-2; D gene unclear. Germline CDR1 ENHRY, CDR2 SYGVKD. CDR3 length: 15 amino acids. V lost 5 bases to trimming and J lost 8 bases, with 21 bases between them. CDR3 nucleotides: TGTGCCATCAGTACCGGCACCGGGGTATCTGGAGGCTACACCTTC. Residues: CAISTGTGVSGGYTF.

The V call is TRBV19, the J call TRBJ2-5, with 7 nucleotides matching TRBD2. Losses at the gene ends were 5 bases for V and 4 bases for J; bases not matched to a gene: 13. Germline V gene data show CDR1 as LNHDA and CDR2 as SQIVND (reference sequence). This CDR3 is 16 amino acids long. The CDR3 DNA follows: TGTGCCAGTAGTGTAGTCGGAAGCGGGGCCGCAGAGACCCAGTACTTC. Translated: CASSVVGSGAAETQYF. Variable domain in full (rest from reference TRBV19 and TRBJ2-5): DGGITQSPKYLFRKEGQNVTLSCEQNLNHDAMYWYRQDPGQGLRLIYYSQIVNDFQKGDIAEGYSVSREKKESFPLTVTSAQKNPTAFYLCASSVVGSGAAETQYFGPGTRLLVL.

This clonotype showed up just a few times. The chain carries TRBV12-3 or TRBV12-4 and TRBJ1-1; D not resolved. V was cut by 5 bases and J by 2 bases, with 15 bases left in between. The CDR3 length is 15 residues. This CDR3 reads CASSPRPLLNTEAFF. The CDR3 nucleotides are TGTGCCAGCAGTCCCCGCCCCCTATTAAACACTGAAGCTTTCTTT.

In this sample, this clonotype turned up a few times. This sequence joins TRBV5-1 and TRBJ2-7, with TRBD1 matching 11 bases. CDR1 is SGHRS and CDR2 is YFSETQ in the germline V gene. J gave up 2 bases and V 2 bases, and 9 bases lay outside the gene matches. This CDR3 has 17 residues. CDR3 protein: CASSFRRGTGGTYEQYF. CDR3 bases: TGCGCCAGCAGCTTTCGAAGAGGGACAGGGGGAACCTACGAGCAGTACTTC.

The rearrangement links TRBV11-2 to TRBJ1-1; no definite D call. Trimming stripped 0 bases from V and 3 bases from J, with 8 bases between. CDR1 is SGHAT, CDR2 FQNNGV, per germline. The CDR3 extends over 14 amino acids. The CDR3 region is CASSLDPGDTEAFF. CDR3 nucleotide sequence: TGTGCCAGCAGCTTAGATCCTGGAGACACTGAAGCTTTCTTT.

This clonotype was detected many times. The chain combines TRBV7-2 with TRBJ1-1; D perhaps matches TRBD1 (5 bases). The CDR3 has 15 residues. Trimming removed 0 bases from V and 1 base from J, with 9 bases in between. CDR1 and CDR2 from the germline V gene are SGHTA and FQGNSA. The CDR3 nucleotides read TGTGCCAGCAGCTTAGCAGGGGCCCCGAACACTGAAGCTTTCTTT. Translated, it gives CASSLAGAPNTEAFF.

The chain uses TRBV10-3 and TRBJ1-1, with TRBD1 matching 7 bases. Germline loops: CDR1 ENHRY, CDR2 SYGVKD. There are 15 residues in the CDR3. Trimming cost V 2 bases and J 4 bases; bases outside gene matches: 7. CDR3 DNA: TGTGCCATCAGTGAGGCGACAGGGTGGTTCACTGAAGCTTTCTTT. This codes for CAISEATGWFTEAFF.

This clonotype showed up many times. The chain has TRBV7-9 and TRBJ2-5, with 7 bases lining up with TRBD2. Germline CDR1 is SEHNR and CDR2 is FQNEAQ (reference sequence). J gave up 1 base and V 2 bases, and 7 bases lay outside the gene matches. The CDR3 consists of 16 residues. The CDR3 loop is CASSLKGGLGQETQYF. CDR3 DNA: TGTGCCAGCAGCTTAAAGGGAGGGTTGGGCCAAGAGACCCAGTACTTC.

The chain is built from TRBV11-3 and TRBJ1-5; possibly TRBD1 for D (6 bases). The length of the CDR3 is 18 residues. Germline values: CDR1 SGHNT, CDR2 YENEEA. Deletions cut 5 bases from V and 6 bases from J, with 26 bases between. CDR3 sequence: CASSPGQFRLIAVQPQHF. Here the CDR3 DNA reads TGTGCCAGCAGCCCCGGACAGTTTAGGTTAATCGCGGTTCAGCCCCAGCATTTT.

The sample holds one count of this clonotype. V usage is TRBV12-3 or TRBV12-4 and J usage is TRBJ2-7, with unresolved D. V was clipped by 1 base and J by 4 bases, with 11 bases between them. The CDR3 is made up of 14 amino acids. CDR3 nucleotide sequence: TGTGCCAGCAGTTTAGAACCCGGCCGGTACGAGCAGTACTTC. Amino acid sequence: CASSLEPGRYEQYF.

This clonotype was counted between two and nine times. One end of the junction fails to match germline, which may point to a read error. CDR3 nucleotide sequence: TGTGCCAGCAGCTTGGATTTTGAGGGGAGACGTGGCTACACCTTC. Encoded protein: CASSLDFEGRRGYTF. The chain employs TRBV5-1 and TRBJ1-2; TRBD1 might be the D (5 bases). The V gene's germline CDR1 is SGHRS and CDR2 YFSETQ. The CDR3 has 15 amino acids. Using reference TRBV5-1 and TRBJ1-2 for the parts outside the CDR3, the full variable domain is KAGVTQTPRYLIKTRGQQVTLSCSPISGHRSVSWYQQTPGQGLQFLFEYFSETQRNKGNFPGRFSGRQFSNSRSEMNVSTLELGDSALYLCASSLDFEGRRGYTFGSGTRLTVV.

This clonotype showed up many times. V and J are TRBV6-4 and TRBJ1-1; perhaps TRBD1 as D (5 bases). Germline-derived CDR1 and CDR2 are MRHNA and SNTAGT. Trimming stripped 3 bases from V and 1 base from J, with 6 bases between. The CDR3 sequence is 13 residues long. DNA for the CDR3: TGTGCCAGCAGTGAGACAGCGAACACTGAAGCTTTCTTT. It specifies CASSETANTEAFF.

CDR3 nucleotide sequence: TGTGCCAGCACGATCGGGACTGCCTCCTACGAGCAGTACTTC. The encoded protein is CASTIGTASYEQYF. The chain employs TRBV6-2 or TRBV6-3 and TRBJ2-7; maybe TRBD2 (6 bases). V was trimmed by 7 bases and J by 0 bases, leaving 13 bases between them. CDR3 size: 14 residues. Germline V gene data show CDR1 as MNHEY and CDR2 as SVGEGT.